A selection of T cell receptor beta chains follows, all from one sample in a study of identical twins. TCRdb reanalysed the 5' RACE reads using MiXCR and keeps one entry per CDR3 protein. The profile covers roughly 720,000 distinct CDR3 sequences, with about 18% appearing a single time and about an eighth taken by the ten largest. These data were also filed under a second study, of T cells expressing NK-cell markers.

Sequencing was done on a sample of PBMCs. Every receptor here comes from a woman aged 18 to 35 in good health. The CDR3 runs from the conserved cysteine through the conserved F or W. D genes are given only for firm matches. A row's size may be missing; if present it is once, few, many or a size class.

cdr3_aa: CASSLTLSGEAFF
cdr3_nt: TGTGCCAGCAGTTTAACGCTCAGTGGTGAAGCTTTCTTT
d_call: .
v_call: TRBV12-3/TRBV12-4
cdr3_length: 13
clone_size: .
j_call: TRBJ1-1

cdr3_aa: CASSRGAGGNEQFF
cdr3_nt: TGCGCCAGCAGCCGGGGGGCAGGAGGGAATGAGCAGTTCTTC
d_call: .
v_call: TRBV4-3
cdr3_length: 14
clone_size: few
j_call: TRBJ2-1

cdr3_aa: CASSPGGHTEAFF
cdr3_nt: TGTGCCAGCAGCCCCGGGGGGCACACTGAAGCTTTCTTT
d_call: .
v_call: TRBV7-9
cdr3_length: 13
clone_size: .
j_call: TRBJ1-1

cdr3_aa: CSALRQGGTDTQYF
cdr3_nt: TGCAGTGCCTTAAGACAGGGAGGGACAGATACGCAGTATTTT
d_call: .
v_call: TRBV20-1
cdr3_length: 14
clone_size: .
j_call: TRBJ2-3

cdr3_aa: CASSFGDTNQPQHF
cdr3_nt: TGTGCCAGCAGTTTTGGGGACACAAATCAGCCCCAGCATTTT
d_call: .
v_call: TRBV12-3/TRBV12-4
cdr3_length: 14
clone_size: .
j_call: TRBJ1-5

cdr3_aa: CSARDPGGGADGYTF
cdr3_nt: TGCAGTGCTAGAGATCCTGGGGGGGGTGCGGATGGCTACACCTTC
d_call: .
v_call: TRBV20-1
cdr3_length: 15
clone_size: few
j_call: TRBJ1-2

cdr3_aa: CASSRPTSGSFYNEQFF
cdr3_nt: TGTGCCAGCAGCCGACCCACTAGCGGGTCTTTCTACAATGAGCAGTTCTTC
d_call: TRBD2
v_call: TRBV12-3/TRBV12-4
cdr3_length: 17
clone_size: .
j_call: TRBJ2-1

cdr3_aa: CASSSSTAGRGEQYF
cdr3_nt: TGTGCCAGCAGCAGTTCGACTGCCGGCCGGGGCGAGCAGTACTTC
d_call: .
v_call: TRBV7-2
cdr3_length: 15
clone_size: .
j_call: TRBJ2-7

cdr3_aa: CSVSKAAEAFF
cdr3_nt: TGCAGCGTTTCTAAAGCCGCTGAAGCTTTCTTT
d_call: .
v_call: TRBV29-1
cdr3_length: 11
clone_size: .
j_call: TRBJ1-1

cdr3_aa: CASSFFDGTDTQYF
cdr3_nt: TGTGCCAGCAGCTTTTTTGACGGCACAGATACGCAGTATTTT
d_call: .
v_call: TRBV11-3
cdr3_length: 14
clone_size: .
j_call: TRBJ2-3

cdr3_aa: CSARPHFSTLTGELFF
cdr3_nt: TGCAGTGCTAGACCCCACTTCTCAACTCTTACCGGGGAGCTGTTTTTT
d_call: .
v_call: TRBV20-1
cdr3_length: 16
clone_size: few
j_call: TRBJ2-2

cdr3_aa: CSASPTFSAYEQYF
cdr3_nt: TGCAGTGCTAGTCCCACCTTTTCGGCCTACGAGCAGTACTTC
d_call: .
v_call: TRBV20-1
cdr3_length: 14
clone_size: .
j_call: TRBJ2-7

cdr3_aa: CASSLTDPTDEQYF
cdr3_nt: TGCGCCAGCAGCTTGACTGATCCCACGGACGAGCAGTACTTC
d_call: .
v_call: TRBV5-1
cdr3_length: 14
clone_size: .
j_call: TRBJ2-7

cdr3_aa: CASNSFSGLYNEQFF
cdr3_nt: TGTGCCAGCAATTCTTTTAGCGGGCTTTACAATGAGCAGTTCTTC
d_call: TRBD2
v_call: TRBV2
cdr3_length: 15
clone_size: .
j_call: TRBJ2-1

cdr3_aa: CASSQVPSGGADEQFF
cdr3_nt: TGCGCCAGCAGCCAAGTTCCTAGCGGGGGGGCCGATGAGCAGTTCTTC
d_call: TRBD2
v_call: TRBV4-1
cdr3_length: 16
clone_size: .
j_call: TRBJ2-1

cdr3_aa: CASRGITAGELFF
cdr3_nt: TGTGCCAGCAGGGGAATAACCGCCGGGGAGCTGTTTTTT
d_call: .
v_call: TRBV7-2
cdr3_length: 13
clone_size: .
j_call: TRBJ2-2

cdr3_aa: CASSHRTGGSYEQYF
cdr3_nt: TGTGCCAGCAGCCATCGGACAGGGGGCTCCTACGAGCAGTACTTC
d_call: TRBD1
v_call: TRBV11-2
cdr3_length: 15
clone_size: few
j_call: TRBJ2-7

cdr3_aa: CSVDRQGGETQYF
cdr3_nt: TGCAGCGTTGACCGGCAGGGGGGAGAGACCCAGTACTTC
d_call: .
v_call: TRBV29-1
cdr3_length: 13
clone_size: .
j_call: TRBJ2-5

cdr3_aa: CAIRIQYSGNTIYF
cdr3_nt: TGTGCCATCAGAATACAGTACTCTGGAAACACCATATATTTT
d_call: .
v_call: TRBV10-3
cdr3_length: 14
clone_size: .
j_call: TRBJ1-3

cdr3_aa: CSAGSPNYGYTF
cdr3_nt: TGCAGCGCGGGCAGCCCTAACTATGGCTACACCTTC
d_call: .
v_call: TRBV29-1
cdr3_length: 12
clone_size: once
j_call: TRBJ1-2

cdr3_aa: CASSRMVAGLTLETQYF
cdr3_nt: TGCGCCAGCAGCCGAATGGTAGCGGGGTTAACTTTGGAGACCCAGTACTTC
d_call: TRBD2
v_call: TRBV4-1
cdr3_length: 17
clone_size: .
j_call: TRBJ2-5

cdr3_aa: CSAHRLAGATSTDTQYF
cdr3_nt: TGCAGTGCCCACCGACTAGCGGGGGCCACTAGCACAGATACGCAGTATTTT
d_call: TRBD2
v_call: TRBV20-1
cdr3_length: 17
clone_size: .
j_call: TRBJ2-3

cdr3_aa: CASSLVDSRSYEQYF
cdr3_nt: TGTGCCAGCAGCTTAGTGGACAGCCGCTCCTACGAGCAGTACTTC
d_call: .
v_call: TRBV7-9
cdr3_length: 15
clone_size: few
j_call: TRBJ2-7

cdr3_aa: CASSGGPRGYEQYF
cdr3_nt: TGTGCCAGCAGTGGGGGACCCAGGGGCTACGAGCAGTACTTC
d_call: .
v_call: TRBV2
cdr3_length: 14
clone_size: .
j_call: TRBJ2-7

cdr3_aa: CASSLSIRGTEAFF
cdr3_nt: TGTGCCAGCAGCTTATCCATCCGGGGCACTGAAGCTTTCTTT
d_call: .
v_call: TRBV7-3
cdr3_length: 14
clone_size: many
j_call: TRBJ1-1

cdr3_aa: CASSPLPTSGGYNEQFF
cdr3_nt: TGCGCCAGCAGCCCCCTCCCGACTAGCGGGGGCTACAATGAGCAGTTCTTC
d_call: TRBD2
v_call: TRBV5-1
cdr3_length: 17
clone_size: .
j_call: TRBJ2-1

cdr3_aa: CASSLRASGKPSNEQFF
cdr3_nt: TGTGCCAGCAGCTTACGAGCTAGCGGGAAACCGAGTAATGAGCAGTTCTTC
d_call: TRBD2
v_call: TRBV7-2
cdr3_length: 17
clone_size: .
j_call: TRBJ2-1

cdr3_aa: CASSFAPPPQGQFF
cdr3_nt: TGTGCCAGCAGCTTTGCCCCCCCACCACAGGGGCAGTTCTTC
d_call: .
v_call: TRBV7-2
cdr3_length: 14
clone_size: .
j_call: TRBJ2-1

cdr3_aa: CASSDPGTANTEAFF
cdr3_nt: TGTGCCAGCAGTGACCCCGGGACAGCGAACACTGAAGCTTTCTTT
d_call: TRBD1
v_call: TRBV6-1
cdr3_length: 15
clone_size: few
j_call: TRBJ1-1

cdr3_aa: CASSLPSVGTGELFF
cdr3_nt: TGTGCCAGCAGTTTACCTAGCGTGGGCACCGGGGAGCTGTTTTTT
d_call: .
v_call: TRBV6-5
cdr3_length: 15
clone_size: .
j_call: TRBJ2-2

cdr3_aa: CASSLARTSGSVNEQYF
cdr3_nt: TGTGCCAGCTCTCTCGCCCGGACTAGCGGGAGTGTCAACGAGCAGTACTTC
d_call: TRBD2
v_call: TRBV18
cdr3_length: 17
clone_size: few
j_call: TRBJ2-7